What follows are 20 T cell receptor beta chains derived from one specimen sequenced in a study of T cells in Graves' hyperthyroidism and ophthalmopathy. Amplification yielded TCR beta CDR3 regions, with RNA transcripts as the source. First-round RT-PCR targeting the TCR CDR3 was performed with the HTBI primer set. TCRdb reanalysed the multiplex PCR reads using MiXCR and keeps one entry per CDR3 protein. The table shows 540,000 or so distinct CDR3 sequences, with less than 20% occurring only once. Material: blood. These receptor sequences come from a woman in her thirties with Graves' hyperthyroidism.

In regard to this clonotype: It may be a read error: a sequence one base away is much more abundant. V usage is TRBV7-2 and J usage is TRBJ1-1; no definite D call. Germline V gives CDR1 SGHTA, CDR2 FQGNSA. The CDR3 length is 15 residues. V gave up 5 bases and J gave up 1 base, with 14 bases separating them. The CDR3 DNA is TGTGCCAGCAGCCCACAGCGGTCCACGAACACTGAAGCTTTCTTT. This encodes CASSPQRSTNTEAFF. Together with reference TRBV7-2 and TRBJ1-1, the CDR3 gives the full variable domain: GAGVSQSPSNKVTEKGKDVELRCDPISGHTALYWYRQSLGQGLEFLIYFQGNSAPDKSGLPSDRFSAERTGGSVSTLTIQRTQQEDSAVYLCASSPQRSTNTEAFFGQGTRLTVV.

This clonotype turned up a few times. This chain links TRBV16 with TRBJ2-2; 8 bases map to TRBD2. V gave up 0 bases and J gave up 5 bases; unmatched junction bases: 5. Germline loops: CDR1 KGHSY, CDR2 FQNENV. The CDR3 is made up of 16 amino acids. Written as DNA, the CDR3 is TGTGCCAGCAGCCAATCGAGTAGCGGGGAAACCGGGGAGCTGTTTTTT. Amino acids: CASSQSSSGETGELFF.

This clonotype came up many times. The V call is TRBV6-5, the J call TRBJ2-7; 9 nucleotides match TRBD2. V lost 0 bases and J lost 2; bases outside the gene matches: 5. CDR3 length equals 16 residues. The germline V gene encodes CDR1 MNHEY and CDR2 SVGAGI. CDR3 loop: CASSYSRGLATYEQYF. The CDR3 region has the DNA TGTGCCAGCAGTTACTCGAGAGGACTAGCGACCTACGAGCAGTACTTC.

Notes on this clonotype: Germline and junction disagree at one end, which may indicate a read error. J is TRBJ2-3 and V is TRBV11-2, with TRBD2 identical over 11 bases. The CDR3 totals 14 residues. Germline lookup yields CDR1 SGHAT and CDR2 FQNNGV. CDR3 region: CASSLETGTSGESF. CDR3 coding DNA: TGTGCCAGCAGCTTAGAGACCGGGACTAGCGGAGAAAGCTTT.

This clonotype was seen repeatedly, ten times or more. The rearrangement uses TRBV20-1 and TRBJ2-7; 7 bases match TRBD2. This CDR3 is built from 14 residues. Per the germline V gene, CDR1 is DFQATT and CDR2 is SNEGSKA (reference sequence). V lost 3 bases, J lost 3 bases, and 8 bases stayed unmatched. CDR3 amino acids: CSARDPGRDYEQYF. The CDR3 DNA reads TGCAGTGCTAGGGATCCAGGGAGGGACTACGAGCAGTACTTC.

The genes are TRBV9 and TRBJ2-3, with D possibly TRBD1 on 6 matching bases. The CDR3 length is 16 residues. The V end lost 7 bases, the J end lost 2 bases, and 20 bases lay between the germline ends. Per the germline V gene, CDR1 is SGDLS and CDR2 is YYNGEE. CDR3 amino acids: CASGANGGRITDTQYF. The DNA for the CDR3 is TGTGCCAGCGGCGCAAATGGGGGCAGGATCACAGATACGCAGTATTTT.

This clonotype occurred many times. The CDR3 sequence is CASGDDRDYTEAFF. The CDR3 DNA sequence: TGTGCCAGCGGGGATGACAGGGACTACACTGAAGCTTTCTTT. The chain carries TRBV27 and TRBJ1-1; 7 bases fit TRBD1. The V gene's germline CDR1 is MNHEY and CDR2 SMNVEV (reference sequence). This CDR3 has 14 residues. J lost 3 bases, V lost 8 bases, and 9 bases had no gene match.

The chain couples TRBV4-1 to TRBJ1-6; a possible D gene is TRBD1 (5 bases). Germline V CDR1 and CDR2: MGHRA, YSYEKL. V was shortened by 0 bases and J by 1 base, with 25 bases between the two germline ends. There are 22 residues in the CDR3. The CDR3: CASSQDRGDSPFLGSYNSPLHF. The CDR3 bases are TGCGCCAGCAGCCAAGACCGGGGCGACAGCCCTTTCCTTGGGTCCTATAATTCACCCCTCCACTTT.

This clonotype was detected ten times or more. V usage is TRBV28 and J usage is TRBJ2-2; D unresolved. From germline, CDR1 is MDHEN and CDR2 SYDVKM. This CDR3 has 14 amino acids. V was trimmed by 6 bases and J by 0 bases, leaving 8 bases between them. The CDR3 bases are TGTGCCAGCAGGTCCGGATCGAACACCGGGGAGCTGTTTTTT. It translates to CASRSGSNTGELFF.

This clonotype has at least ten counts. The chain uses TRBV20-1 and TRBJ2-7, with D perhaps TRBD1 (6 bases). The CDR3 consists of 12 residues. Germline V gives CDR1 DFQATT, CDR2 SNEGSKA (reference sequence). Trimming cost V 4 bases and J 4 bases, with 11 bases left between them. The DNA for the CDR3 is TGCAGTGCTACGGCAGGGGTTTACGAGCAGTACTTC. This translates into CSATAGVYEQYF.

In the case of this clonotype: This may come from a read error, since a much larger clone is one base off. The CDR3 loop reads CASRAMDRGPFNEQLF. CDR3 nucleotide sequence: TGTGCCAGCAGAGCGATGGACAGGGGGCCGTTCAATGAGCAGCTCTTC. The rearrangement joins TRBV27 to TRBJ2-1; 11 positions agree with TRBD1. Germline V CDR1 and CDR2: MNHEY, SMNVEV (reference sequence). This CDR3 is 16 amino acids long.

This clonotype came up many times. The chain uses TRBV11-2 and TRBJ2-7; 9 bases align to TRBD1. V lost 3 bases to trimming and J lost 3 bases; unmatched junction nucleotides: 6. CDR3 length: 15 residues. Germline CDR1 and CDR2: SGHAT and FQNNGV. The CDR3: CASSFTGGPLYEQYF. CDR3 DNA: TGTGCCAGCAGCTTCACAGGGGGCCCCCTCTACGAGCAGTACTTC. Full variable domain (outside the CDR3, taken from reference TRBV11-2 and TRBJ2-7): EAGVAQSPRYKIIEKRQSVAFWCNPISGHATLYWYQQILGQGPKLLIQFQNNGVVDDSQLPKDRFSAERLKGVDSTLKIQPAKLEDSAVYLCASSFTGGPLYEQYFGPGTRLTVT.

This clonotype was observed a handful of times. This chain links TRBV14 with TRBJ1-2; TRBD1 matches 9 bases. With V trimmed by 1 base and J by 4 bases, 4 bases remained unmatched. CDR1 and CDR2 (germline): SGHDN, FVKESK. The CDR3 length is 15 residues. CDR3 region: CASSQAGQGLYGYTF. The CDR3 DNA reads as TGTGCCAGCAGCCAAGCGGGACAGGGCCTCTATGGCTACACCTTC.

This chain uses TRBV3-1 with TRBJ1-5, with TRBD1 as a possible D gene (5 bases). This CDR3 region has 15 residues. The germline V gene has CDR1 LGHDT and CDR2 YNNKEL (reference sequence). Trimming took off 3 bases at V and 6 bases at J, with 15 bases between the two ends. The CDR3, as DNA: TGTGCCAGCAGCCACCCCCGGGGGACGGGTCAGCCCCAGCATTTT. Protein sequence: CASSHPRGTGQPQHF.

This chain links TRBV19 with TRBJ2-3; TRBD1 agrees at 9 bases. Per the germline V gene, CDR1 is LNHDA and CDR2 is SQIVND (reference sequence). Losses at the gene ends were 10 bases for V and 9 bases for J; bases not matched to a gene: 14. The CDR3 loop spans 14 amino acids. The CDR3 loop reads CATAGQGDRATQYF. CDR3 nucleotides: TGTGCCACCGCGGGACAGGGAGATCGCGCAACGCAGTATTTT. Complete variable domain (other parts from reference TRBV19 and TRBJ2-3): DGGITQSPKYLFRKEGQNVTLSCEQNLNHDAMYWYRQDPGQGLRLIYYSQIVNDFQKGDIAEGYSVSREKKESFPLTVTSAQKNPTAFYLCATAGQGDRATQYFGPGTRLTVL.

This clonotype was detected ten times or more. This chain uses TRBV6-5 with TRBJ2-7; TRBD2 might be the D (5 bases). Germline V gene data show CDR1 as MNHEY and CDR2 as SVGAGI. The V end lost 2 bases, the J end lost 2 bases, and 13 bases lay between the germline ends. The CDR3 covers 15 residues. The CDR3 region has the DNA TGTGCCAGCAGTTACGGTCGGACTTATCCCTACGAGCAGTACTTC. It yields the protein CASSYGRTYPYEQYF.

This clonotype was observed a handful of times. The CDR3 spells CASSQDSSAPYGYTF. CDR3 DNA sequence: TGTGCCAGCAGCCAAGATTCGTCAGCTCCGTATGGCTACACCTTC. The chain combines TRBV14 with TRBJ1-2; D is unresolved. The CDR3 runs to 15 residues. Trimming left V 0 bases short and J 5 bases short, with 13 bases between. Germline lookup yields CDR1 SGHDN and CDR2 FVKESK.

The rearrangement joins TRBV6-2 or TRBV6-3 to TRBJ2-1; 9 bases line up with TRBD2. V shed 0 bases and J 10 bases; nucleotides not matched to a gene: 7. Germline CDR1 reads MNHEY; CDR2 reads SVGEGT. This CDR3 has 15 amino acids. This CDR3 reads CASSYSVAGVGEQFF. CDR3 DNA sequence: TGTGCCAGCAGTTACTCGGTAGCGGGAGTGGGGGAGCAGTTCTTC.

CDR3 sequence (DNA): TGTGCCAGCAGCTTGGTTTGGGGGGCCGGCTACACCTTC. It yields the protein CASSLVWGAGYTF. The chain has TRBV5-4 and TRBJ1-2; a weak D match, TRBD1 (6 bases). Trimming pared 0 bases from V and 8 bases from J, leaving 11 bases between. This CDR3 is built from 13 residues. The germline V gene has CDR1 SGHNT and CDR2 YYREEE (reference sequence).

This clonotype was counted many times. V is TRBV30 and J is TRBJ1-2; D gene ambiguous. V gave up 4 bases and J gave up 5 bases, with 14 bases separating them. The CDR3 sequence is 13 residues long. CDR1 is GTSNPN and CDR2 is SVGIG in the germline V gene (reference sequence). The CDR3 nucleotides are TGTGCCTGGATACCGGGATGGGAGTATGGCTACACCTTC. This codes for CAWIPGWEYGYTF. The complete variable domain, with remaining parts taken from reference TRBV30 and TRBJ1-2, reads SQTIHQWPATLVQPVGSPLSLECTVEGTSNPNLYWYRQAAGRGLQLLFYSVGIGQISSEVPQNLSASRPQDRQFILSSKKLLLSDSGFYLCAWIPGWEYGYTFGSGTRLTVV.